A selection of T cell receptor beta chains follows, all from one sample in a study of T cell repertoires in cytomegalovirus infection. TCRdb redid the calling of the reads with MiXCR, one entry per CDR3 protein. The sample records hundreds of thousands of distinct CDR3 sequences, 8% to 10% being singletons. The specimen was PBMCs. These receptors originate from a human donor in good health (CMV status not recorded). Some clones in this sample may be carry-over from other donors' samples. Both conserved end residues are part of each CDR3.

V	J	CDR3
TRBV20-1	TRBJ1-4	CSARAIGKLFF
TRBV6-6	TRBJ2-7	CASSSGGAGGYEQYF
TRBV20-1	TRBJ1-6	CSADRTGGRSSYNSPLHF
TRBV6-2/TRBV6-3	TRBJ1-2	CASSYPRGLYSYGYTF
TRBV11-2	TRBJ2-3	CASAGSSGALRTDTQYF
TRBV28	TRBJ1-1	CASSFSRMNTEAFF
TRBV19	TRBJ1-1	CASGQGTFF
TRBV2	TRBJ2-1	CASSEERGGWNEQFF
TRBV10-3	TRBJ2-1	CAISVGQGAYNEQFF
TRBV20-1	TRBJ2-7	CSASTGESSYEQYF
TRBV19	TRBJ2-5	CASSRGQAPGETQYF